These 32 T cell receptor beta chains originate from one sample sequenced in a study of T-cell reconstitution after alpha-beta-depleted transplantation in children. Unique molecular identifiers tagged the TCRbeta library. A single record per CDR3 protein comes from TCRdb applying MiXCR to the PCR reads. The sample has roughly 500,000 distinct CDR3 sequences; roughly a tenth are singletons. The source material was PBMCs, sampled before TCRalphabeta/CD19-depleted stem cell transplant. The receptors derive from a child aged 2 to 10 with inherited bone marrow failure, due to receive a stem cell transplant.

This clonotype has a count of ten or more. V usage is TRBV20-1 and J usage is TRBJ2-5; D is ambiguous. Germline CDR1 reads DFQATT; CDR2 reads SNEGSKA (reference sequence). Trimming removed 0 bases at V and 3 bases at J, with 17 bases between. The CDR3 consists of 16 residues. CDR3 protein: CSARDLRGFPKETQYF. In DNA, the CDR3 is TGCAGTGCTAGAGATCTCCGCGGTTTCCCGAAAGAGACCCAGTACTTC.

There are many counts of this clonotype. The chain carries TRBV29-1 and TRBJ2-3; TRBD2 matches 7 bases. Germline loops: CDR1 SQVTM, CDR2 ANQGSEA. V lost 3 bases, J lost 1 base, and 1 base stayed unmatched. The CDR3 length is 13 residues. In DNA, the CDR3 is TGCAGCGTTGAGACTAGCCGCACAGATACGCAGTATTTT. Translation: CSVETSRTDTQYF.

This chain links TRBV7-2 with TRBJ2-3, with D possibly being TRBD2 (7 bases). Germline V gene sequence: CDR1 SGHTA, CDR2 FQGNSA. This CDR3 comprises 15 residues. V was clipped by 0 bases and J by 7 bases, with 14 bases between them. The CDR3: CASSLAGGGSYTQYF. CDR3 nucleotides: TGTGCCAGCAGCTTAGCGGGAGGGGGTAGTTATACGCAGTATTTT.

The DNA of the CDR3 is TGTGCCATCAGGGGGACTAGCGGGAACTACAATGAGCAGTTCTTC. This codes for CAIRGTSGNYNEQFF. The chain carries TRBV10-3 and TRBJ2-1; 13 nucleotides align to TRBD2. In germline, CDR1 is ENHRY, CDR2 SYGVKD. With 6 bases clipped from V and 3 bases from J, the junction kept 2 bases outside the gene matches. This CDR3 has 15 amino acids.

The genes are TRBV27 and TRBJ2-5; 12 bases are a match to TRBD2. Trimming took 3 bases from V and 5 from J; bases not matched to a gene: 7. CDR1 is MNHEY, CDR2 SMNVEV, per germline (reference sequence). The CDR3 is 16 residues long. CDR3 protein: CASSFVASGRAETQYF. The CDR3 bases are TGTGCCAGCAGTTTTGTGGCTAGCGGGAGGGCCGAGACCCAGTACTTC.

This clonotype was seen more than once but under ten times. The chain uses TRBV19 and TRBJ2-1; TRBD1 might be the D (6 bases). This CDR3 comprises 16 residues. The V end was cut by 0 bases, the J end by 8 bases, with 17 bases between. The germline V gene has CDR1 LNHDA and CDR2 SQIVND (reference sequence). DNA of the CDR3: TGTGCCAGTAGTATAGATCTCAGACAGGCCCAAGATGAGCAGTTCTTC. This gives the protein CASSIDLRQAQDEQFF.

This chain joins TRBV7-3 and TRBJ2-1, with 7 bases identical to TRBD2. V dropped 1 base and J dropped 7; count of bases not matched to a gene: 7. Germline V gene data show CDR1 as SGHTA and CDR2 as FQGTGA. This CDR3 comprises 15 residues. As DNA, the CDR3 is TGTGCCAGCAGCTTAATCGTTACTAGCGAGAATGAGCAGTTCTTC. Its protein is CASSLIVTSENEQFF.

At least ten counts were recorded for this clonotype. The chain's CDR3 is CASRAAPQLREQYF. CDR3 nucleotides: TGTGCCAGCCGGGCTGCCCCCCAGCTTAGAGAGCAGTACTTC. The V call is TRBV2, the J call TRBJ2-7, with unresolved D. The CDR3 has 14 residues. The V gene's germline CDR1 is SNHLY and CDR2 FYNNEI. V lost 8 bases to trimming and J lost 7 bases, with 21 bases between them.

This clonotype was seen repeatedly, ten times or more. The chain is built from TRBV5-1 and TRBJ2-7, with 10 bases fitting TRBD1. Looked up from germline, CDR1 is SGHRS and CDR2 is YFSETQ. V was pared by 3 bases and J by 5 bases, with 5 bases of the junction left unmatched. The CDR3 totals 14 residues. Written as DNA, the CDR3 is TGCGCCAGCAGCTACGGACAGGGGGTCCACGAGCAGTACTTC. Translated: CASSYGQGVHEQYF.

CDR3 DNA: TGTGCCAGCAGCTCCGGGACAGGCAAAGGAAAACACAACTCCTACGAGCAGTACTTC. This translates into CASSSGTGKGKHNSYEQYF. The chain joins TRBV11-2 to TRBJ2-7, with 8 nucleotides matching TRBD1. Germline V gene sequence: CDR1 SGHAT, CDR2 FQNNGV. Unmatched junction bases numbered 17, after V lost 4 bases and J lost 0 bases. The CDR3 has 19 amino acids.

This clonotype was counted many times. This chain uses TRBV20-1 with TRBJ2-7; TRBD2 matches 10 bases. The germline V gene encodes CDR1 DFQATT and CDR2 SNEGSKA (reference sequence). After removal of 6 bases from V and 2 bases from J, the junction contained 7 bases not matched to a gene. The CDR3 runs to 14 residues. CDR3: CSAGIAGGTYEQYF. CDR3 DNA: TGCAGTGCCGGAATAGCGGGAGGAACCTACGAGCAGTACTTC.

The chain uses TRBV7-6 and TRBJ2-7; the match to TRBD1 covers 7 bases. This CDR3 has 15 residues. V gave up 5 bases and J gave up 4 bases; unmatched junction bases: 11. The germline CDR1 and CDR2 sequences are SGHVS and FNYEAQ. The CDR3 nucleotides are TGTGCCAGCAGCCATTACAGGGGCCGAGGGTACGAGCAGTACTTC. Protein sequence: CASSHYRGRGYEQYF.

This clonotype occurred many times. The rearrangement uses TRBV30 and TRBJ2-7; D gene ambiguous. V dropped 1 base and J dropped 0 bases, with 13 bases sitting between them. Germline V gene sequence: CDR1 GTSNPN, CDR2 SVGIG (reference sequence). The CDR3 totals 15 residues. The CDR3 loop reads CAWSGLAVPSYEQYF. Here the CDR3 DNA reads TGTGCCTGGAGTGGGCTTGCAGTCCCCTCCTACGAGCAGTACTTC. Together with reference TRBV30 and TRBJ2-7, the CDR3 gives the full variable domain: SQTIHQWPATLVQPVGSPLSLECTVEGTSNPNLYWYRQAAGRGLQLLFYSVGIGQISSEVPQNLSASRPQDRQFILSSKKLLLSDSGFYLCAWSGLAVPSYEQYFGPGTRLTVT.

This clonotype was seen only once. This may be a read error, as it is one base from a much larger clone. The rearrangement links TRBV4-3 to TRBJ2-2, with 7 nucleotides matching TRBD1. The CDR3 runs 16 residues. The germline gives CDR1 LGHNA, CDR2 YSLEER. CDR3 nucleotide sequence: TGCGCCAGCTGCCAAGATCTCGAGAGGGGGCGTATATCGCTGTTTTTT. Encoded protein: CASCQDLERGRISLFF.

There are a few counts of this clonotype. The chain uses TRBV11-2 and TRBJ2-3, with 11 bases matching TRBD2. Germline CDR1 SGHAT, CDR2 FQNNGV. The V gene end was trimmed by 2 bases and the J gene end by 1 base; junction bases not matched to a gene: 8. The CDR3 sequence is 18 residues long. Written as DNA, the CDR3 is TGTGCCAGCAGCTTATCCCGCGGGACTAGCGGACGCACAGATACGCAGTATTTT. Its translation: CASSLSRGTSGRTDTQYF.

This clonotype appeared many times. This rearrangement joins TRBV7-9 to TRBJ1-5; perhaps TRBD1 as D (6 bases). Germline V gives CDR1 SEHNR, CDR2 FQNEAQ (reference sequence). The germline V and J ends were trimmed by 2 bases and 7 bases, with 12 bases remaining between them. The CDR3 totals 14 residues. In nucleotides, the CDR3 is TGTGCCAGCAGCTTACAGGGGACCCACCAGCCCCAGCATTTT. It translates to CASSLQGTHQPQHF.

In this sample, this clonotype turned up many times. The chain links TRBV29-1 to TRBJ2-3, with no clear D. This CDR3 contains 13 residues. Trimming cost V 3 bases and J 1 base, with 8 bases left between them. CDR1 is SQVTM and CDR2 is ANQGSEA in the germline V gene. CDR3 residues: CSVEKQGTDTQYF. The CDR3 DNA follows: TGCAGCGTTGAGAAGCAGGGCACAGATACGCAGTATTTT.

This clonotype was recorded many times. The chain is built from TRBV9 and TRBJ2-7, with TRBD2 as a possible D gene (5 bases). This CDR3 is 14 amino acids long. V shed 0 bases and J shed 0 bases, with 7 bases lying between them. Germline V gives CDR1 SGDLS, CDR2 YYNGEE. The CDR3 DNA is TGTGCCAGCAGCGTAGGTAGCGTCTCCTACGAGCAGTACTTC. Amino acids: CASSVGSVSYEQYF.

The table lists this clonotype with a few counts. This CDR3 reads CAWSAGALQYF. The CDR3 region has the DNA TGTGCCTGGAGTGCGGGAGCGCTCCAGTATTTT. The rearrangement joins TRBV30 to TRBJ2-3; D possibly corresponds to TRBD2 (6 bases). The germline V gene encodes CDR1 GTSNPN and CDR2 SVGIG (reference sequence). The CDR3 contains 11 residues. V was clipped by 1 base and J by 12 bases, with 11 bases between them.

This clonotype was seen ten or more times. The chain links TRBV11-2 to TRBJ2-4; maybe TRBD2 (6 bases). V was pared by 4 bases and J by 3 bases, with 22 bases between. CDR1 is SGHAT, CDR2 FQNNGV, per germline. This CDR3 is 18 amino acids long. The CDR3 region is CASSSGGASSRGKNIQYF. CDR3 nucleotide sequence: TGTGCCAGCAGCTCGGGCGGGGCCTCATCTCGAGGCAAAAACATTCAGTACTTC.

In this sample, this clonotype turned up many times. The chain combines TRBV27 with TRBJ2-1; D is possibly TRBD2 (6 bases). The V end was cut by 5 bases, the J end by 12 bases, with 14 bases between. The CDR3 runs 12 residues. CDR1 and CDR2 from the germline V gene are MNHEY and SMNVEV (reference sequence). CDR3 residues: CASSPAGRSQFF. The CDR3 nucleotides are TGTGCCAGCAGTCCAGCCGGGAGATCGCAGTTCTTC.

This clonotype has at least ten counts. The chain combines TRBV28 with TRBJ2-1, with TRBD2 matching over 12 bases. CDR1 MDHEN and CDR2 SYDVKM come from the germline V gene. CDR3 length equals 18 residues. With V trimmed by 3 bases and J by 0 bases, 6 bases remained unmatched. CDR3 amino acids: CASSFRLAGGSSYNEQFF. In DNA form, the CDR3 reads TGTGCCAGCAGTTTTCGTCTAGCGGGAGGGTCCTCCTACAATGAGCAGTTCTTC. The full variable domain, rest sourced from reference TRBV28 and TRBJ2-1, is DVKVTQSSRYLVKRTGEKVFLECVQDMDHENMFWYRQDPGLGLRLIYFSYDVKMKEKGDIPEGYSVSREKKERFSLILESASTNQTSMYLCASSFRLAGGSSYNEQFFGPGTRLTVL.

Ten or more counts support this clonotype. DNA of the CDR3: TGTGCCAGCAGTTACGACGAGGGGGAGTCCTACGAGCAGTACTTC. Amino acid sequence: CASSYDEGESYEQYF. This chain uses TRBV6-2 or TRBV6-3 with TRBJ2-7, with D possibly being TRBD1 (6 bases). The ends were cut back, 2 bases at V and 1 base at J, with 12 bases in the middle. Germline V gives CDR1 MNHEY, CDR2 SVGEGT. This CDR3 region has 15 residues.

This clonotype has a single count. This clone may be a read error of a much larger clone one base away. The chain carries TRBV23-1 and TRBJ1-5, with 9 bases lining up with TRBD1. TRBV23-1 is treated as an ORF (open reading frame) with a function not yet certain. The junction had 5 bases not matched to a gene; V was cut back by 1 base and J by 7 bases. The CDR3 spans 15 residues. The CDR3 protein is CASSQWDRVRQPQHF. The CDR3 DNA reads as TGCGCCAGCAGTCAATGGGACAGGGTGAGACAGCCCCAGCATTTT.

In its sample, this clonotype was seen a few times. The chain employs TRBV20-1 and TRBJ2-3, with D possibly being TRBD2 (5 bases). This CDR3 is 18 amino acids long. Trimming shortened V by 6 bases and J by 1 base, and 26 bases separated the two germline ends. Germline-derived CDR1 and CDR2 are DFQATT and SNEGSKA (reference sequence). The CDR3 is CSAGGLTQIPQGTDTQYF. CDR3 coding DNA: TGCAGTGCCGGCGGACTTACCCAAATCCCTCAGGGCACAGATACGCAGTATTTT.

The chain carries TRBV10-3 and TRBJ2-3; TRBD2 matches 12 bases. The germline V gene has CDR1 ENHRY and CDR2 SYGVKD. This CDR3 region has 17 residues. Germline trimming cut 4 bases from V and 3 bases from J; bases unmatched to any gene: 8. The CDR3 here is CAISGSASGRVTDTQYF. Here the CDR3 DNA reads TGTGCCATCAGTGGATCCGCTAGCGGGAGGGTTACAGATACGCAGTATTTT.

The genes are TRBV20-1 and TRBJ1-6; no firm D call. V was clipped by 3 bases and J by 12 bases, with 12 bases between them. Germline V lookup: CDR1 DFQATT, CDR2 SNEGSKA (reference sequence). This CDR3 has 12 residues. The CDR3 is CSASAPQLPLHF. Written as DNA, the CDR3 is TGCAGTGCTAGTGCCCCTCAGTTACCCCTCCACTTT.

As regards this clonotype: The missing conserved phenylalanine or tryptophan at the end of this CDR3 makes a read error likely. The J gene is TRBJ2-7, the V gene TRBV27; no clear D. This CDR3 region has 13 residues. The V gene lost 2 bases and the J gene lost 2 bases, with 7 bases spanning the gap. Germline V gives CDR1 MNHEY, CDR2 SMNVEV (reference sequence). The CDR3 nucleotides are TGTGCCAGCAGTTTAGGGTCCCCCTACGAGCAGTACTTA. Protein product: CASSLGSPYEQYL.

This clonotype was seen many times. The CDR3 nucleotides read TGCAGTGCCGGGACTAGCGGGAGTAACTACAATGAGCAGTTCTTC. Translating gives CSAGTSGSNYNEQFF. The genes are TRBV20-1 and TRBJ2-1; TRBD2 matches 14 bases. V lost 6 bases, J lost 3 bases, and 4 bases stayed unmatched. The CDR3 length is 15 residues. Germline values: CDR1 DFQATT, CDR2 SNEGSKA (reference sequence).

Regarding this clonotype: An end of the junction differs from the germline gene, which may be a read error. The chain uses TRBV7-4 and TRBJ2-5, with D possibly being TRBD2 (6 bases). Germline V gene data show CDR1 as SGHVT and CDR2 as SQSDAQ. CDR3 size: 18 residues. The CDR3 loop reads CACSQEVSWDFGVETQYF. CDR3 bases: TGTGCCTGCAGCCAAGAGGTCTCGTGGGACTTCGGGGTGGAGACCCAGTACTTC.

At least ten counts were recorded for this clonotype. The V call is TRBV7-9, the J call TRBJ2-1, with D hard to call. Trimming took off 4 bases at V and 8 bases at J, with 9 bases between the two ends. Per the germline V gene, CDR1 is SEHNR and CDR2 is FQNEAQ (reference sequence). This CDR3 region has 12 residues. CDR3 DNA: TGTGCCAGCAGCTCCACCCTGCATGAGCAGTTCTTC. This gives the protein CASSSTLHEQFF. Together with reference TRBV7-9 and TRBJ2-1, the CDR3 gives the full variable domain: DTGVSQNPRHKITKRGQNVTFRCDPISEHNRLYWYRQTLGQGPEFLTYFQNEAQLEKSRLLSDRFSAERPKGSFSTLEIQRTEQGDSAMYLCASSSTLHEQFFGPGTRLTVL.

This clonotype was picked up many times. This sequence joins TRBV29-1 and TRBJ2-3, with 10 bases matching TRBD2. The V gene's germline CDR1 is SQVTM and CDR2 ANQGSEA. V shed 2 bases and J 7 bases; nucleotides not matched to a gene: 6. The CDR3 spans 14 residues. CDR3 in DNA: TGCAGCGTTGAACCAGCGGGAGGGCCAAATACGCAGTATTTT. Translating it yields CSVEPAGGPNTQYF.